The 14 T cell receptor beta chains below all came from one sample that was sequenced in a study of sequential checkpoint blockade in melanoma. The data were produced by immunoSEQ multiplex PCR, yet TCRdb's version contains in-frame clones alone and is incomplete. This table holds around 10,000 clones, roughly 73% found once. Regarding treatment: randomized to nivolumab then ipilimumab (arm A) or the reverse (arm B). The specimen was CD8+ T cells sorted from blood (inferred from file names), collected from a patient given nivolumab and ipilimumab in sequence. These receptors came from a human donor with melanoma.

V gene TRBV6-5 combines with J gene TRBJ1-1; D is perhaps TRBD1 (6 bases). The CDR3 totals 14 residues. The V gene lost 8 bases and the J gene lost 4 bases, with 17 bases spanning the gap. Germline lookup yields CDR1 MNHEY and CDR2 SVGAGI. CDR3 loop: CASAMTGGVTEAFF. CDR3 in DNA: TGTGCCAGCGCGATGACAGGCGGAGTCACTGAAGCTTTCTTT.

V gene TRBV2 combines with J gene TRBJ1-5; D gene ambiguous. Germline-derived CDR1 and CDR2 are SNHLY and FYNNEI. The V end was cut by 6 bases, the J end by 3 bases, with 15 bases between. There are 15 residues in the CDR3. CDR3 nucleotides: TGTGCCAGCAGCCCTTCCCGGGTCCCCAATCAGCCCCAGCATTTT. It is translated as CASSPSRVPNQPQHF.

The V gene is TRBV7-9, the J gene TRBJ2-5; D is ambiguous. Germline-derived CDR1 and CDR2 are SEHNR and FQNEAQ (reference sequence). V was clipped by 5 bases and J by 4 bases, with 8 bases between them. The CDR3 has 12 residues. The chain's CDR3 is CASSRVPETQYF. Here the CDR3 DNA reads TGTGCCAGCAGCCGAGTCCCAGAGACCCAGTACTTC. Full variable domain (rest looked up from reference TRBV7-9 and TRBJ2-5): DTGVSQNPRHKITKRGQNVTFRCDPISEHNRLYWYRQTLGQGPEFLTYFQNEAQLEKSRLLSDRFSAERPKGSFSTLEIQRTEQGDSAMYLCASSRVPETQYFGPGTRLLVL.

The chain recombines TRBV6-6 with TRBJ2-7, with 9 bases identical to TRBD1. This CDR3 is 13 amino acids long. V gave up 2 bases and J gave up 7 bases; unmatched junction bases: 3. The germline CDR1 and CDR2 sequences are MNHNY and SVGAGI (reference sequence). CDR3 nucleotides: TGTGCCAGCAGTTACGGGACAGGGTATGAGCAGTACTTC. Translating it yields CASSYGTGYEQYF.

The rearrangement joins TRBV2 to TRBJ1-1; D uncertain. Trimming took off 3 bases at V and 0 bases at J, with 11 bases between the two ends. The CDR3 is 15 residues long. Germline V gene data show CDR1 as SNHLY and CDR2 as FYNNEI. CDR3 nucleotide sequence: TGTGCCAGCAGTGATATAGGCAGGCTGAACACTGAAGCTTTCTTT. It specifies CASSDIGRLNTEAFF.

The chain recombines TRBV7-9 with TRBJ1-3, with unresolved D. The CDR3 contains 15 residues. The V gene lost 3 bases and the J gene lost 0 bases, with 9 bases spanning the gap. From germline, CDR1 is SEHNR and CDR2 FQNEAQ (reference sequence). The CDR3 DNA is TGTGCCAGCAGCTTCGGCGGAGGCTCTGGAAACACCATATATTTT. It specifies CASSFGGGSGNTIYF.

The V and J genes are TRBV6-1 and TRBJ2-7, with 9 bases matching TRBD2. Germline trimming cut 1 base from V and 4 bases from J; bases unmatched to any gene: 8. This CDR3 has 16 amino acids. CDR1 is MNHNS, CDR2 SASEGT, per germline. For the CDR3, the DNA is TGTGCCAGCAGTGAAGAGGGCCTAGCGGGAAATTACGAGCAGTACTTC. This codes for CASSEEGLAGNYEQYF.

Only a few counts were recorded for this clone. The chain employs TRBV5-6 and TRBJ1-5; D is ambiguous. V gave up 4 bases and J gave up 4 bases, with 15 bases separating them. This CDR3 has 15 residues. The V gene's germline CDR1 is SGHDT and CDR2 YYEEEE. This CDR3 is CASSVGGQVNQPQHF. CDR3 coding DNA: TGTGCCAGCAGCGTAGGCGGGCAGGTAAATCAGCCCCAGCATTTT.

This chain joins TRBV9 and TRBJ1-1; possible D gene TRBD1, 5 bases. Between the trimmed V and J ends, which lost 3 bases and 0 bases, there was a span of 6 bases. CDR3 length: 13 residues. Germline CDR1 SGDLS, CDR2 YYNGEE. The CDR3 reads CASSGQMNTEAFF. The CDR3 DNA reads as TGTGCCAGCAGCGGACAGATGAACACTGAAGCTTTCTTT.

The chain is built from TRBV9 and TRBJ2-7; tentatively, D is TRBD2 (6 bases). The CDR3 has 16 residues. Germline-derived CDR1 and CDR2 are SGDLS and YYNGEE. V dropped 2 bases and J dropped 1 base, with 16 bases sitting between them. The CDR3 bases are TGTGCCAGCAGCGTCGAGACTAGTTCCTTATCCTACGAGCAGTACTTC. It translates to CASSVETSSLSYEQYF.

This clone turned up a few times. The chain carries TRBV5-1 and TRBJ1-2; 10 bases line up with TRBD1. The CDR3 has 16 amino acids. V lost 4 bases and J lost 4; bases outside the gene matches: 10. Germline assignment: CDR1 SGHRS and CDR2 YFSETQ. CDR3 sequence reads: CASSADPGQGTYGYTF. The CDR3 coding sequence is TGCGCCAGCAGCGCTGACCCGGGACAGGGGACCTATGGCTACACCTTC.

The rearrangement links TRBV4-3 to TRBJ2-3; TRBD2 aligns across 11 bases. The CDR3 has 16 residues. V lost 4 bases and J lost 1; bases outside the gene matches: 4. Germline V gene data show CDR1 as LGHNA and CDR2 as YSLEER. The chain's CDR3 is CASSLTLAGGTDTQYF. In DNA form, the CDR3 reads TGCGCCAGCAGCCTCACACTAGCGGGGGGCACAGATACGCAGTATTTT.

This clone is a singleton in its sample. This chain links TRBV7-9 with TRBJ2-7; the D gene is possibly TRBD1 (5 bases). Trimming took 1 base from V and 5 from J, leaving 12 bases between them. There are 14 residues in the CDR3. Germline V CDR1 and CDR2: SEHNR, FQNEAQ (reference sequence). CDR3 nucleotides: TGTGCCAGCAGCTTAGGGGGCAGGGTCCACGAGCAGTACTTC. Amino acids: CASSLGGRVHEQYF.

The chain links TRBV11-3 to TRBJ2-1; D not certain. Germline V lookup: CDR1 SGHNT, CDR2 YENEEA. This CDR3 is 14 amino acids long. The V end lost 3 bases, the J end lost 3 bases, and 9 bases lay between the germline ends. CDR3 protein: CASSFLSDYNEQFF. The CDR3 DNA reads as TGTGCCAGCAGCTTTTTAAGCGACTACAATGAGCAGTTCTTC. The entire variable domain, with the rest obtained from reference TRBV11-3 and TRBJ2-1, is as follows: EAGVVQSPRYKIIEKKQPVAFWCNPISGHNTLYWYLQNLGQGPELLIRYENEEAVDDSQLPKDRFSAERLKGVDSTLKIQPAELGDSAVYLCASSFLSDYNEQFFGPGTRLTVL.